Included here is one T cell receptor beta chain sequence, with context. Its antigen is not yet known. Base qualities were left out, and no much larger clone turns up one base away. The method was 5' RACE. The reads were generated on an Illumina HiSeq 2500. A second PCR of roughly 6 to 11 cycles was run with a J-beta primer mix and a sample-barcoded 5' primer. A unique molecular identifier was introduced onto each TCR beta cDNA molecule by a template-switch 5' adaptor carrying 12 random nucleotides. Each sample yielded at least 3 million CDR3-containing paired-end reads. First-strand cDNA synthesis was performed from all RNA using the Mint cDNA synthesis kit, with priming by a TRBC-specific oligonucleotide. Following uracil-DNA glycosylase treatment, all cDNA underwent a first 18-cycle PCR with the universal primers M1SS and BC2_uni_R. The authors processed their data as follows. Normalization of each sample was performed by random selection of 1 million high-quality reads, each carrying a distinct molecular identifier. Reads with shared molecular identifiers were discarded instead of being binned into consensus sequences. MiTCR, with a Q25 quality threshold and the strictest error-elimination algorithm, was used for CDR3 identification, clonotype clustering and error correction. A nonparametric unseen species model with Euler transformation was used to estimate lower-bound total TCR beta diversity. TCRdb reprocessed the public reads (quality trimming at Q25 with fastp, clone calling with MiXCR) and kept in-frame beta chains. Entries are consolidated by CDR3 protein sequence, retaining the most common genes and DNA. These V and J calls are TCRdb output, not the study's own analysis. Counted in this sample were over 950,000 distinct CDR3 sequences; roughly half of them appeared once. In total, the top ten clones hold roughly a fifth of the sample.

This specimen comes from a study of blood T cells in healthy people across ages (dated by TCRdb to between 2015 and 2017). For the study in its entirety: In model experiments, template switching captured roughly one uniquely barcoded TCR beta cDNA molecule for every two T cells. The study analyzed two additional independent replicas of 1 million unique cDNA reads from the same blood draw for two donors, one aged 18 to 29 and one aged 80 or older. To avoid experimental bias, donors of different ages were spread randomly across the sequencing lanes. To track age-related changes in TCR beta repertoire diversity, the study relied on deep sequencing normalized with unique cDNA molecular identifiers. Four age groups were formed from the donors: young (average approximately 15 years), middle-aged (approximately 40), aged (approximately 60) and long-lived (less than 85). The paper's findings and limits, for the study overall: The percentage of naive T cells measured by flow cytometry correlated strongly with observed TCR beta diversity. Since profiling was done on bulk unsorted PBMCs, naive and antigen-experienced compartments could not be conclusively compared. Observed TCR beta diversity per million T cells fell roughly linearly with age, and a significant reduction was already apparent by age about 36. Compared with the aged group, more naive CD4+ T cells, fewer expanded clones and increased TCR diversity were shown by the long-lived group, suggesting age selection. Because donor CMV infection status was unknown, age-related changes in expanded clonotypes were potentially confounded. Estimates of total diversity from one million sequenced T cells were regarded as lower bounds and underestimates.

Trimming accounts for 0 bases at V and 2 bases at J, while the number of junction bases matched to no gene is 9. The germline V gene (reference sequence) sets CDR1 to DFQATT and CDR2 to SNEGSKA. From the cysteine through the phenylalanine, the CDR3 covers 17 amino acids. This entry keeps only the CDR3 DNA: 51 bases, framed from base 1. Donors were 39 systemically healthy Caucasian individuals from Russia aged roughly 6 to 90 years. Each donor gave around 9.8 milliliters of peripheral blood, collected into EDTA-treated Vacutainer tubes. Ficoll-Paque density-gradient centrifugation was used to isolate PBMCs, with at least 7 million obtained per sample. Total RNA, at least 6 micrograms per sample, was extracted from PBMCs with Trizol reagent. Naive CD45RAhigh/CD27high T cell percentages were measured by flow cytometry on a PBMC aliquot from every donor.

Recombination joined TRBV20-1 with TRBJ2-7, with 11 bases matching TRBD2. The TCR sequence derives from a woman in her fifties or sixties in good health. Sequencing was done on a sample of blood. The CDR3 region reads CSARDISGTSGTYEQYF. The nucleotide sequence reads TGCAGTGCTAGAGATATCTCCGGGACTAGCGGAACCTACGAGCAGTACTTC.